Presented here are 10 T cell receptor beta chains from one specimen sequenced in a study of CD8 T cells in ankylosing spondylitis. Their target antigens are unknown. Each CDR3 protein gets one entry after TCRdb re-called the 5' RACE reads with MiXCR. The sample has about 390,000 distinct CDR3 sequences, about a fifth seen once. Study conclusions and caveats: Seemingly distinctive of ankylosing spondylitis blood was a TCR beta motif formed by eight highly homologous variants.

The specimen was blood, either unsorted or a sorted T cell fraction (not recorded which). The receptor source for this set is a male donor with ankylosing spondylitis.

V and J are TRBV12-3 or TRBV12-4 and TRBJ2-2; 12 bases map to TRBD2. J gave up 3 bases and V 5 bases, and 4 bases lay outside the gene matches. The CDR3 contains 16 residues. CDR3 region: CASSPLAGGYTGELFF. As DNA, the CDR3 is TGTGCCAGCAGTCCACTAGCGGGAGGTTACACCGGGGAGCTGTTTTTT.

The genes are TRBV6-2 or TRBV6-3 and TRBJ1-5; the D gene is possibly TRBD1 (6 bases). Trimming left V 5 bases short and J 6 bases short, with 14 bases between. Germline V lookup: CDR1 MNHEY, CDR2 SVGEGT. The CDR3 is 14 amino acids. The CDR3 DNA reads as TGTGCCAGCAGTCCCCGACGGGGGCCTCAGCCCCAGCATTTT. Amino acid sequence: CASSPRRGPQPQHF.

The rearrangement uses TRBV29-1 and TRBJ2-7; maybe TRBD2 (6 bases). This CDR3 region has 13 residues. The V end was cut by 6 bases, the J end by 4 bases, with 16 bases between. Per the germline V gene, CDR1 is SQVTM and CDR2 is ANQGSEA. CDR3 bases: TGCAGCGTCCGGAGGGGAGAAGGGTACGAGCAGTACTTC. This sequence encodes CSVRRGEGYEQYF.

The rearrangement links TRBV27 to TRBJ2-7, with D possibly being TRBD1 or TRBD2 (6 bases each). The germline V gene has CDR1 MNHEY and CDR2 SMNVEV (reference sequence). The CDR3 runs to 14 residues. Trimming took off 7 bases at V and 0 bases at J, with 13 bases between the two ends. This CDR3 is CASTRGGHSYEQYF. DNA for the CDR3: TGTGCCAGCACTAGAGGGGGGCACTCCTACGAGCAGTACTTC.

The chain links TRBV27 to TRBJ2-7, with 14 bases lining up with TRBD2. Per the germline V gene, CDR1 is MNHEY and CDR2 is SMNVEV (reference sequence). V shed 5 bases and J 4 bases; nucleotides not matched to a gene: 7. This CDR3 is 16 amino acids long. For the CDR3, the DNA is TGTGCCAGCAGTCTGGGACTAGCGGGAGATGGTTACGAGCAGTACTTC. The encoded protein is CASSLGLAGDGYEQYF.

The chain uses TRBV6-1 and TRBJ2-7; no reliable D call. Trimming shortened V by 6 bases and J by 0 bases, and 12 bases separated the two germline ends. Per the germline V gene, CDR1 is MNHNS and CDR2 is SASEGT. The CDR3 totals 14 residues. CDR3 residues: CASSRRVGSYEQYF. The CDR3 coding sequence is TGTGCCAGCAGCCGACGGGTAGGCTCCTACGAGCAGTACTTC.

This clonotype has only a few counts. The V and J genes are TRBV11-2 and TRBJ2-2; D might be TRBD1 (6 bases). The CDR3 has 16 residues. In germline, CDR1 is SGHAT, CDR2 FQNNGV. V dropped 2 bases and J dropped 1 base, with 11 bases sitting between them. CDR3 sequence (DNA): TGTGCCAGCAGCTTACTTGGGGGCCGGAACACCGGGGAGCTGTTTTTT. Its protein is CASSLLGGRNTGELFF.

This clonotype has just a few counts. The rearrangement links TRBV5-1 to TRBJ2-7; TRBD1 agrees at 8 bases. Unmatched junction bases numbered 5, after V lost 0 bases and J lost 3 bases. Germline CDR1 is SGHRS and CDR2 is YFSETQ. This CDR3 has 15 residues. This chain's CDR3 is CASSLAAGGFYEQYF. DNA of the CDR3: TGCGCCAGCAGCTTGGCGGCAGGGGGCTTCTACGAGCAGTACTTC.

Concerning this clonotype itself: Germline and junction disagree at one end, which may indicate a read error. V and J are TRBV9 and TRBJ2-1, with D maybe TRBD2 (6 bases). The CDR3 sequence is 12 residues long. Germline V gene lookup returns CDR1 SGDLS and CDR2 YYNGEE. The CDR3 DNA follows: TGTGCCAGCAGCACACCCCGGGACTCACTAAGGTTC. Protein: CASSTPRDSLRF.

In this sample, this clonotype turned up a few times. This sequence joins TRBV6-1 and TRBJ1-6, with D possibly TRBD1 on 6 matching bases. Between the trimmed V and J ends, which lost 5 bases and 6 bases, there was a span of 17 bases. The CDR3 length is 16 residues. The germline V gene encodes CDR1 MNHNS and CDR2 SASEGT. Here the CDR3 DNA reads TGTGCCAGCAGTAGACCCGGCGGGGGCGGTAATTCACCCCTCCACTTT. Translation: CASSRPGGGGNSPLHF.